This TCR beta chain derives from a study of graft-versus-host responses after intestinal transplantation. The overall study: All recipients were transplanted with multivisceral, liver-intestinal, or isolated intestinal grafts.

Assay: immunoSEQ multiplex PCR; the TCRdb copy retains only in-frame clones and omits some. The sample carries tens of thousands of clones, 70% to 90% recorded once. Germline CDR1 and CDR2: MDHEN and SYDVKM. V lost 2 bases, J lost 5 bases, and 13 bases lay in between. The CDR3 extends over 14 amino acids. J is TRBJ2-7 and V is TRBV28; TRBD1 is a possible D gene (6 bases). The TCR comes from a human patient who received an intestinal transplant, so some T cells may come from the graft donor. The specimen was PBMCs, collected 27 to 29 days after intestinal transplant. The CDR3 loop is CASSLVWGHHEQYF. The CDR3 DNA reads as TGTGCCAGCAGTTTAGTTTGGGGGCACCACGAGCAGTACTTC. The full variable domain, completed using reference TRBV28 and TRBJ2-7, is DVKVTQSSRYLVKRTGEKVFLECVQDMDHENMFWYRQDPGLGLRLIYFSYDVKMKEKGDIPEGYSVSREKKERFSLILESASTNQTSMYLCASSLVWGHHEQYFGPGTRLTVT.